This T cell receptor (beta chain) appears in the sequencing data of a study of CD8 T cells in Susac syndrome. This clonotype was seen a single time. The CDR3 totals 12 residues. The germline CDR1 and CDR2 sequences are SQVTM and ANQGSEA. RNA, at about 0.5 to 1 ug, was reverse transcribed with random hexamers. TCRdb re-called the immunoSEQ multiplex PCR reads through MiXCR, storing one row per CDR3 protein. The sample gives approximately 83,000 distinct CDR3 sequences, roughly 94% of which show up once; around 0.94% is in the top ten. This rearrangement joins TRBV29-1 to TRBJ2-2; 7 nucleotides agree with TRBD1. Sequenced input: CD8+ T cells from PBMCs. The sequence was obtained from a human donor with Susac syndrome. CDR3 sequence: CAGTDNTGELFF. The CDR3 region has the DNA TGCGCCGGGACAGATAACACCGGGGAGCTGTTTTTT.